These 10 T cell receptor beta chains were sequenced from one sample in a study of cytomegalovirus exposure and HLA in healthy donors. The PCR contained 60 Vbeta and 13 Jbeta primers. TCRdb's table, derived via immunoSEQ multiplex PCR, lists solely in-frame clones and lacks some. The table includes hundreds of thousands of clones, over 80% detected once. Sequenced sample: PBMCs. These receptors came from a boy aged 2-15 years in good health and CMV-seronegative.

This clone was seen just once. The chain employs TRBV7-2 and TRBJ2-5; D is possibly TRBD1 (5 bases). The V and J ends lost 2 bases and 2 bases respectively, with 12 bases between them. Germline CDR1 reads SGHTA; CDR2 reads FQGNSA. The CDR3 totals 15 residues. CDR3 region: CASSLMTATQETQYF. In DNA, the CDR3 is TGTGCCAGCAGCTTAATGACAGCGACACAAGAGACCCAGTACTTC.

V is TRBV9 and J is TRBJ2-4, with 10 bases aligning to TRBD2. Germline CDR1 SGDLS, CDR2 YYNGEE. The CDR3 spans 18 residues. The trim removed 0 bases at V and 1 base at J, leaving 7 bases unmatched. The CDR3 loop reads CASSVDQRGGGAKNIQYF. Written as DNA, the CDR3 is TGTGCCAGCAGCGTAGATCAGCGGGGGGGAGGGGCCAAAAACATTCAGTACTTC. Drawing the rest from reference TRBV9 and TRBJ2-4, the complete variable domain is DSGVTQTPKHLITATGQRVTLRCSPRSGDLSVYWYQQSLDQGLQFLIQYYNGEERAKGNILERFSAQQFPDLHSELNLSSLELGDSALYFCASSVDQRGGGAKNIQYFGAGTRLSVL.

This clone was seen a handful of times. The gene calls are TRBV6-1 and TRBJ1-1, with 7 bases aligning to TRBD1. Trimming removed 0 bases from V and 5 bases from J; junction bases left unmatched: 6. CDR3 length equals 15 residues. The germline V gene has CDR1 MNHNS and CDR2 SASEGT. CDR3 amino acids: CASSEASGGGTEAFF. Written as DNA, the CDR3 is TGTGCCAGCAGTGAAGCGTCAGGGGGTGGGACTGAAGCTTTCTTT.

This clone was seen a single time. The rearrangement links TRBV15 to TRBJ1-3; possibly TRBD1 for D (6 bases). The CDR3 is 16 residues long. The germline V gene has CDR1 LNHNV and CDR2 YYDKDF (reference sequence). Trimming took off 0 bases at V and 6 bases at J, with 15 bases between the two ends. Written as DNA, the CDR3 is TGTGCCACCAGCAGAGAATTGGGGACATCTCCAAACACCATATATTTT. Its translation is CATSRELGTSPNTIYF.

The chain couples TRBV30 to TRBJ2-1, with TRBD2 identical over 10 bases. In germline, CDR1 is GTSNPN, CDR2 SVGIG (reference sequence). V lost 4 bases and J lost 4; bases outside the gene matches: 4. The CDR3 length is 14 residues. The CDR3: CAWNPGLAYNEQFF. The DNA for the CDR3 is TGTGCCTGGAACCCGGGACTAGCGTACAATGAGCAGTTCTTC. The full variable domain, rest sourced from reference TRBV30 and TRBJ2-1, is SQTIHQWPATLVQPVGSPLSLECTVEGTSNPNLYWYRQAAGRGLQLLFYSVGIGQISSEVPQNLSASRPQDRQFILSSKKLLLSDSGFYLCAWNPGLAYNEQFFGPGTRLTVL.

This clone was seen once. The chain joins TRBV10-1 to TRBJ1-3; D might be TRBD1 (6 bases). V lost 7 bases and J 2 bases, leaving 15 bases between the germline ends. Germline values: CDR1 WNHNN, CDR2 SYGVQD (reference sequence). The CDR3 contains 15 residues. CDR3 bases: TGCGCCAGCATACGTATAACAGGGCCTGGAAACACCATATATTTT. This gives the protein CASIRITGPGNTIYF.

The chain uses TRBV21-1 and TRBJ2-6; the table's D call TRBD1 went unverified against the DNA. TRBV21-1 is reported as a pseudogene. The CDR3 covers 19 residues. CDR3 sequence (DNA): TGTGCCAGCAGCCCCGAGGGAGACAGGGATTTCTCTGGGGCCAACGTCCTGACTTTC. It is translated as CASSPEGDRDFSGANVLTF.

V usage is TRBV7-6 and J usage is TRBJ2-5; 12 bases align to TRBD2. The end of the DNA fits TRBJ2-7 better, so the J call may be wrong. This CDR3 contains 17 residues. In germline, CDR1 is SGHVS, CDR2 FNYEAQ. The CDR3 protein is CASSLDVPSGRAHEQYF. CDR3 nucleotide sequence: TGTGCCAGCAGCTTAGATGTTCCTAGCGGGAGGGCCCACGAGCAGTACTTC.

The gene calls are TRBV11-2 and TRBJ2-5; D not certain. This CDR3 contains 15 residues. Trimming took 6 bases from V and 2 from J, leaving 16 bases between them. Per the germline V gene, CDR1 is SGHAT and CDR2 is FQNNGV. The CDR3 sequence is CASRIAGSSQETQYF. For the CDR3, the DNA is TGTGCCAGCAGGATTGCTGGTAGTAGTCAAGAGACCCAGTACTTC. The full variable domain, with the rest looked up from reference TRBV11-2 and TRBJ2-5, is EAGVAQSPRYKIIEKRQSVAFWCNPISGHATLYWYQQILGQGPKLLIQFQNNGVVDDSQLPKDRFSAERLKGVDSTLKIQPAKLEDSAVYLCASRIAGSSQETQYFGPGTRLLVL.

This chain connects TRBV5-1 to TRBJ1-2; possible D gene TRBD1, 5 bases. The V gene lost 0 bases and the J gene lost 7 bases, with 16 bases spanning the gap. This CDR3 is 15 amino acids long. Germline assignment: CDR1 SGHRS and CDR2 YFSETQ. This CDR3 reads CASSLAPGPGGGYTF. The CDR3 region has the DNA TGCGCCAGCAGCTTGGCCCCAGGGCCGGGCGGTGGCTACACCTTC. Supplemented by reference TRBV5-1 and TRBJ1-2, the full variable domain reads KAGVTQTPRYLIKTRGQQVTLSCSPISGHRSVSWYQQTPGQGLQFLFEYFSETQRNKGNFPGRFSGRQFSNSRSEMNVSTLELGDSALYLCASSLAPGPGGGYTFGSGTRLTVV.